These T cell receptor beta chains were read from a single sample in a study of blood T cell repertoires in COVID-19. Clones were read by immunoSEQ multiplex PCR, and TCRdb kept only the in-frame ones, dropping some. Of more than 95,000 clones in the sample, around 89% were seen once. The sequenced sample was peripheral blood. The receptors stem from a human donor in a cohort sampled during active COVID-19. The CDR3 runs from the conserved cysteine through the conserved F or W. Fields, in order: CDR3 protein, CDR3 DNA, clone size, V gene, J gene, D gene. The D gene is left open where the match is weak. Only part of the rows carry a size: once, few, many, or a class if the clone is expanded.

CDR3aa: CASSKYRDRGGEQYF; CDR3nt: TGTGCCAGCAGCAAATACCGGGACAGGGGTGGCGAGCAGTACTTC; abundance: .; v_gene: TRBV7-9; j_gene: TRBJ2-7; d_gene: TRBD1
CDR3aa: CASSEGLAEDNEQFF; CDR3nt: TGTGCCAGTAGTGAGGGACTAGCGGAAGACAATGAGCAGTTCTTC; abundance: .; v_gene: TRBV19; j_gene: TRBJ2-1; d_gene: TRBD2
CDR3aa: CASSFGAGGLVGELFF; CDR3nt: TGTGCCAGCAGTTTTGGGGCGGGGGGGCTGGTCGGGGAGCTGTTTTTT; abundance: once; v_gene: TRBV27; j_gene: TRBJ2-2; d_gene: TRBD2
CDR3aa: CASSGLLGMNTEAFF; CDR3nt: TGTGCCAGCAGTGGACTTCTGGGTATGAACACTGAAGCTTTCTTT; abundance: .; v_gene: TRBV2; j_gene: TRBJ1-1; d_gene: .
CDR3aa: CAIRQEHNQPQHF; CDR3nt: TGTGCCATCAGACAGGAGCACAATCAGCCCCAGCATTTT; abundance: .; v_gene: TRBV10-3; j_gene: TRBJ1-5; d_gene: .
CDR3aa: CASSSVARNSPLHF; CDR3nt: TGTGCCAGCAGCTCCGTGGCCAGAAATTCACCCCTCCACTTT; abundance: .; v_gene: TRBV7-2; j_gene: TRBJ1-6; d_gene: .
CDR3aa: CAIRQADSSYNEQFF; CDR3nt: TGTGCCATCCGACAGGCTGACAGCTCCTACAATGAGCAGTTCTTC; abundance: .; v_gene: TRBV10-3; j_gene: TRBJ2-1; d_gene: .
CDR3aa: CASSIEDNAAANVLTF; CDR3nt: TGTGCCAGTAGTATAGAGGACAACGCCGCTGCCAACGTCCTGACTTTC; abundance: .; v_gene: TRBV19; j_gene: TRBJ2-6; d_gene: .
CDR3aa: CASSRLAGAPNEQFF; CDR3nt: TGTGCCAGCAGCCGACTAGCGGGAGCTCCGAATGAGCAGTTCTTC; abundance: .; v_gene: TRBV5-8; j_gene: TRBJ2-1; d_gene: TRBD2
CDR3aa: CASRGPGPGDNEKLFF; CDR3nt: TGTGCCAGCAGAGGGCCCGGCCCAGGGGATAATGAAAAACTGTTTTTT; abundance: .; v_gene: TRBV25-1; j_gene: TRBJ1-4; d_gene: .
CDR3aa: CASDRVNYEQYF; CDR3nt: TGTGCCAGCGACAGGGTTAACTACGAGCAGTACTTC; abundance: .; v_gene: TRBV2; j_gene: TRBJ2-7; d_gene: TRBD1
CDR3aa: CASSPAGTGIGGELFF; CDR3nt: TGCGCCAGCAGCCCAGCGGGGACAGGGATAGGTGGGGAGCTGTTTTTT; abundance: .; v_gene: TRBV23-1; j_gene: TRBJ2-2; d_gene: TRBD1
CDR3aa: CASTLGAMGSVYEQYF; CDR3nt: TGTGCCAGCACCCTGGGGGCCATGGGATCTGTCTACGAGCAGTACTTC; abundance: .; v_gene: TRBV28; j_gene: TRBJ2-7; d_gene: .
CDR3aa: CASTLGLAVNNEQFF; CDR3nt: TGTGCCAGCACCCTGGGGCTAGCGGTTAACAATGAGCAGTTCTTC; abundance: .; v_gene: TRBV7-9; j_gene: TRBJ2-1; d_gene: TRBD2
CDR3aa: CASSEALRGRLSYEQYF; CDR3nt: TGTGCCAGCAGTGAAGCGCTTCGGGGGAGGCTCTCCTACGAGCAGTACTTC; abundance: .; v_gene: TRBV2; j_gene: TRBJ2-7; d_gene: .
CDR3aa: CASSFSLSGYTF; CDR3nt: TGTGCCAGCAGCTTTTCCCTCTCTGGCTACACCTTC; abundance: .; v_gene: TRBV7-9; j_gene: TRBJ1-2; d_gene: .
CDR3aa: CASSLPFGDTHTGELFF; CDR3nt: TGTGCCAGCAGCTTGCCTTTTGGGGACACCCACACCGGGGAGCTGTTTTTT; abundance: .; v_gene: TRBV5-6; j_gene: TRBJ2-2; d_gene: .
CDR3aa: CASSLGAHGNTEAFF; CDR3nt: TGTGCCAGCAGCTTAGGAGCCCACGGGAACACTGAAGCTTTCTTT; abundance: .; v_gene: TRBV7-2; j_gene: TRBJ1-1; d_gene: .
CDR3aa: CASRPRSGETQYF; CDR3nt: TGTGCCAGCAGACCCCGTTCGGGGGAGACCCAGTACTTC; abundance: .; v_gene: TRBV12-3/TRBV12-4; j_gene: TRBJ2-5; d_gene: .
CDR3aa: CAISESAGAKNIQYF; CDR3nt: TGTGCCATCAGTGAGTCAGCAGGGGCCAAAAACATTCAGTACTTC; abundance: .; v_gene: TRBV10-3; j_gene: TRBJ2-4; d_gene: .
CDR3aa: CASRRTSESTDTQYF; CDR3nt: TGCGCCAGCAGACGGACTAGCGAGAGCACAGATACGCAGTATTTT; abundance: .; v_gene: TRBV5-1; j_gene: TRBJ2-3; d_gene: TRBD2
CDR3aa: CASSFTGTRPYNEQFF; CDR3nt: TGCGCCAGCAGCTTCACAGGGACTAGACCCTACAATGAGCAGTTCTTC; abundance: .; v_gene: TRBV5-1; j_gene: TRBJ2-1; d_gene: TRBD2
CDR3aa: CASSPYSRTDTQYF; CDR3nt: TGCGCCAGCAGCCCTTACTCACGCACAGATACGCAGTATTTT; abundance: .; v_gene: TRBV4-1; j_gene: TRBJ2-3; d_gene: .
CDR3aa: CAISATGGGTEAFF; CDR3nt: TGTGCCATCAGTGCCACAGGGGGAGGCACTGAAGCTTTCTTT; abundance: .; v_gene: TRBV10-3; j_gene: TRBJ1-1; d_gene: TRBD1
CDR3aa: CATSDYDGYEQYF; CDR3nt: TGTGCCACCAGTGATTATGACGGGTACGAGCAGTACTTC; abundance: .; v_gene: TRBV24-1; j_gene: TRBJ2-7; d_gene: .
CDR3aa: CASSLLTGAYGYTF; CDR3nt: TGTGCCAGCAGTTTACTAACAGGGGCCTATGGCTACACCTTC; abundance: .; v_gene: TRBV28; j_gene: TRBJ1-2; d_gene: TRBD1
CDR3aa: CASSDSTTGGTSPLHF; CDR3nt: TGTGCCAGCAGTGACTCCACGACAGGGGGGACTTCACCCCTCCACTTT; abundance: .; v_gene: TRBV6-4; j_gene: TRBJ1-6; d_gene: TRBD1
CDR3aa: CAPPGEEYSYEQYF; CDR3nt: TGTGCTCCTCCCGGGGAGGAATACTCCTACGAGCAGTACTTC; abundance: .; v_gene: TRBV12-2; j_gene: TRBJ2-7; d_gene: .
CDR3aa: CASSTGQATGQPQHF; CDR3nt: TGTGCCAGCAGCACCGGACAGGCGACCGGTCAGCCCCAGCATTTT; abundance: .; v_gene: TRBV9; j_gene: TRBJ1-5; d_gene: TRBD1
CDR3aa: CSAAPGGHGYTF; CDR3nt: TGCAGCGCCGCCCCGGGGGGCCATGGCTACACCTTC; abundance: .; v_gene: TRBV29-1; j_gene: TRBJ1-2; d_gene: .
CDR3aa: CASSPAGRNTEAFF; CDR3nt: TGTGCCAGTAGCCCCGCGGGCCGAAACACTGAAGCTTTCTTT; abundance: .; v_gene: TRBV19; j_gene: TRBJ1-1; d_gene: .
CDR3aa: CASSLGTAYGYTF; CDR3nt: TGTGCCAGTAGCCTTGGGACAGCCTATGGCTACACCTTC; abundance: .; v_gene: TRBV19; j_gene: TRBJ1-2; d_gene: TRBD1
CDR3aa: CASSPLAGGRNEQFF; CDR3nt: TGTGCCAGCAGCCCCCTGGCGGGAGGGCGAAATGAGCAGTTCTTC; abundance: .; v_gene: TRBV7-6; j_gene: TRBJ2-1; d_gene: TRBD2
CDR3aa: CASSFHPGGERNEKLFF; CDR3nt: TGTGCCAGCAGTTTTCACCCAGGGGGCGAGAGGAATGAAAAACTGTTTTTT; abundance: .; v_gene: TRBV28; j_gene: TRBJ1-4; d_gene: TRBD1
CDR3aa: CASIILSNTEAFF; CDR3nt: TGTGCCAGCATAATCTTGTCGAACACTGAAGCTTTCTTT; abundance: .; v_gene: TRBV2; j_gene: TRBJ1-1; d_gene: .
CDR3aa: CASRSAGTGSYEQYF; CDR3nt: TGTGCCAGCAGATCTGCCGGGACAGGATCCTACGAGCAGTACTTC; abundance: .; v_gene: TRBV13; j_gene: TRBJ2-7; d_gene: TRBD1
CDR3aa: CASRPQGVNNSPLHF; CDR3nt: TGTGCCAGCAGGCCTCAGGGGGTCAATAATTCACCCCTCCACTTT; abundance: .; v_gene: TRBV2; j_gene: TRBJ1-6; d_gene: TRBD1
CDR3aa: CASSISGDQPQHF; CDR3nt: TGTGCCAGTAGTATAAGTGGAGATCAGCCCCAGCATTTT; abundance: .; v_gene: TRBV19; j_gene: TRBJ1-5; d_gene: .
CDR3aa: CASSDGSGVDEQYF; CDR3nt: TGTGCCAGCAGTGACGGGTCCGGAGTTGACGAGCAGTACTTC; abundance: .; v_gene: TRBV2; j_gene: TRBJ2-7; d_gene: .